The 30 T cell receptor beta chains below come from one sample, sequenced in a study of CD4 T cell repertoires in COVID-19. These memory T cells were uncultured and sequenced directly after ex vivo isolation. Profiling relied on immunoSEQ multiplex PCR, and the TCRdb table lists in-frame clones only, not all of them. The sample lists about 24,000 clones, more than 85% occurring once. Source: circulating follicular helper CD4+ T cells (cTfh) from blood, taken before the COVID-19 pandemic. The source of these receptors is a human donor who had COVID-19.

The chain joins TRBV7-8 to TRBJ1-2; 7 bases are shared with TRBD1. After removal of 5 bases from V and 2 bases from J, the junction contained 2 bases not matched to a gene. Per the germline V gene, CDR1 is SGHVS and CDR2 is FQNEAQ. The CDR3 contains 13 residues. The CDR3 DNA sequence: TGTGCCAGCAGCACAGGGGCCAACTATGGCTACACCTTC. As protein: CASSTGANYGYTF.

The chain is built from TRBV2 and TRBJ1-1; 11 bases align to TRBD1. The CDR3 is 12 amino acids. Germline CDR1 and CDR2: SNHLY and FYNNEI. After removal of 8 bases from V and 8 bases from J, the junction contained 4 bases not matched to a gene. CDR3 amino acids: CASGQGAGEAFF. CDR3 DNA sequence: TGTGCCAGCGGACAGGGGGCTGGGGAAGCTTTCTTT.

On this clone itself: Other DNA sequences in this specimen translate into the identical CDR3. V and J are TRBV6-6 and TRBJ2-7; 8 bases line up with TRBD1. Germline V lookup: CDR1 MNHNY, CDR2 SVGAGI (reference sequence). Losses at the gene ends were 5 bases for V and 0 bases for J; bases not matched to a gene: 6. CDR3 length: 15 amino acids. CDR3 sequence reads: CASSQPGTGSYEQYF. As DNA, the CDR3 is TGTGCCAGCAGTCAACCCGGGACAGGCTCCTACGAGCAGTACTTC.

V and J are TRBV19 and TRBJ1-1; 11 nucleotides align to TRBD1. The CDR3 totals 16 residues. V was clipped by 4 bases and J by 5 bases; unmatched bases: 9. CDR1 LNHDA and CDR2 SQIVND come from the germline V gene (reference sequence). The CDR3 DNA follows: TGTGCCAGTAGTACCGGACAGGGGGCTATTAAGACTGAAGCTTTCTTT. It specifies CASSTGQGAIKTEAFF.

This sequence joins TRBV7-2 and TRBJ1-1; maybe TRBD1 (6 bases). CDR3 length: 15 amino acids. V gave up 0 bases and J gave up 6 bases, with 14 bases separating them. Germline V CDR1 and CDR2: SGHTA, FQGNSA. DNA for the CDR3: TGTGCCAGCAGCTTAGCGCCAGGGGTTAACGCTGAAGCTTTCTTT. It yields the protein CASSLAPGVNAEAFF. The whole variable domain, remainder taken from reference TRBV7-2 and TRBJ1-1, is GAGVSQSPSNKVTEKGKDVELRCDPISGHTALYWYRQSLGQGLEFLIYFQGNSAPDKSGLPSDRFSAERTGGSVSTLTIQRTQQEDSAVYLCASSLAPGVNAEAFFGQGTRLTVV.

V usage is TRBV7-2 and J usage is TRBJ2-7, with 7 bases lining up with TRBD2. Germline CDR1 is SGHTA and CDR2 is FQGNSA. The J segment lost 3 bases and the V segment lost 1 base, leaving 3 bases of the junction unmatched. This CDR3 is 14 amino acids long. CDR3 sequence reads: CASSLGGSIYEQYF. CDR3 coding DNA: TGTGCCAGCAGCTTAGGCGGGAGTATCTACGAGCAGTACTTC.

The gene calls are TRBV30 and TRBJ1-2, with 7 positions matching TRBD1. The length of the CDR3 is 16 residues. Germline V lookup: CDR1 GTSNPN, CDR2 SVGIG (reference sequence). The ends lost 0 bases at V and 5 bases at J; junction bases unmatched: 12. CDR3 residues: CAWSVEGQSLNYGYTF. The DNA for the CDR3 is TGTGCCTGGAGTGTCGAGGGACAGTCTCTAAATTATGGCTACACCTTC.

The V call is TRBV28, the J call TRBJ1-2; no clear D gene. The V gene's germline CDR1 is MDHEN and CDR2 SYDVKM. The CDR3 is 12 amino acids. The V gene lost 5 bases and the J gene lost 7 bases, with 11 bases spanning the gap. CDR3 region: CASSEPPGGYTF. In DNA form, the CDR3 reads TGTGCCAGCAGTGAGCCTCCCGGTGGCTACACCTTC.

The rearrangement uses TRBV5-1 and TRBJ2-1; D not resolved. The CDR3 contains 12 residues. In germline, CDR1 is SGHRS, CDR2 YFSETQ. Trimming removed 0 bases at V and 5 bases at J, with 3 bases between. The CDR3 bases are TGCGCCAGCAGCTTGGGCGACAATGAGCAGTTCTTC. It translates to CASSLGDNEQFF.

The genes are TRBV5-6 and TRBJ2-5; tentatively, D is TRBD2 (5 bases). CDR1 is SGHDT, CDR2 YYEEEE, per germline. The CDR3 runs 15 residues. Trimming shortened V by 0 bases and J by 4 bases, and 13 bases separated the two germline ends. CDR3 DNA sequence: TGTGCCAGCAGCTTGGTGGTAACTAGTAGAGAGACCCAGTACTTC. Encoded protein: CASSLVVTSRETQYF. Full variable domain (missing parts from reference TRBV5-6 and TRBJ2-5): DAGVTQSPTHLIKTRGQQVTLRCSPKSGHDTVSWYQQALGQGPQFIFQYYEEEERQRGNFPDRFSGHQFPNYSSELNVNALLLGDSALYLCASSLVVTSRETQYFGPGTRLLVL.

The chain employs TRBV7-2 and TRBJ2-6, with 8 nucleotides matching TRBD2. The V segment lost 4 bases and the J segment 4 bases; nucleotides outside the gene matches: 15. The CDR3 contains 19 residues. Germline CDR1 SGHTA, CDR2 FQGNSA. CDR3 coding DNA: TGTGCCAGCAGCTCCCGACTAGCGTCCTCCTGGGGAGGGGCCAACGTCCTGACTTTC. This translates into CASSSRLASSWGGANVLTF.

The V and J genes are TRBV5-1 and TRBJ1-5; weak D call: TRBD1 (6 bases). V lost 0 bases and J lost 1, with 8 bases in between. Germline V gives CDR1 SGHRS, CDR2 YFSETQ. This CDR3 region has 15 residues. Here the CDR3 DNA reads TGCGCCAGCAGCTTGGAAGGACAGAGCAATCAGCCCCAGCATTTT. Amino acid sequence: CASSLEGQSNQPQHF.

The V and J genes are TRBV4-1 and TRBJ2-3, with 11 bases fitting TRBD2. This CDR3 contains 16 residues. CDR1 is MGHRA, CDR2 YSYEKL, per germline. Trimming removed 2 bases from V and 4 bases from J; junction bases left unmatched: 5. The CDR3 bases are TGCGCCAGCAGCCAACGTAGCGGGAGGGACGCAGATACGCAGTATTTT. This translates into CASSQRSGRDADTQYF.

This chain joins TRBV6-6 and TRBJ2-7, with 8 bases aligning to TRBD2. Trimming at V came to 5 bases and at J to 2 bases, leaving 5 bases not matched to a gene. This CDR3 contains 14 residues. CDR1 is MNHNY and CDR2 is SVGAGI in the germline V gene (reference sequence). CDR3 region: CASSPSGLTYEQYF. The CDR3 DNA sequence: TGTGCCAGCAGTCCTAGCGGGCTCACCTACGAGCAGTACTTC.

The chain links TRBV11-1 to TRBJ2-3, with D unclear. Germline V gene lookup returns CDR1 SGHAT and CDR2 FQDESV (reference sequence). This CDR3 has 14 residues. The ends were cut back, 5 bases at V and 2 bases at J, with 11 bases in the middle. CDR3 residues: CASSPPTPTDTQYF. CDR3 DNA: TGTGCCAGCAGCCCGCCGACTCCCACAGATACGCAGTATTTT.

The CDR3 nucleotides are TGTGCCAGCAGCTTGGGGACAGGGGGTTACAATGAGCAGTTCTTC. Encoded protein: CASSLGTGGYNEQFF. The chain recombines TRBV5-6 with TRBJ2-1; 10 bases are a match to TRBD1. The CDR3 has 15 amino acids. J lost 4 bases, V lost 0 bases, and 1 base had no gene match. CDR1 SGHDT and CDR2 YYEEEE come from the germline V gene.

CDR3 region: CASSIDRNYGYTF. CDR3 sequence (DNA): TGTGCCAGTAGTATAGACAGGAACTATGGCTACACCTTC. The V and J genes are TRBV19 and TRBJ1-2; D ambiguous. There are 13 residues in the CDR3. Trimming left V 0 bases short and J 2 bases short, with 4 bases between. The germline gives CDR1 LNHDA, CDR2 SQIVND (reference sequence).

The rearrangement joins TRBV2 to TRBJ2-3; 9 nucleotides line up with TRBD2. Trimming cost V 7 bases and J 2 bases; bases outside gene matches: 4. Looked up from germline, CDR1 is SNHLY and CDR2 is FYNNEI. The CDR3 sequence is 14 residues long. CDR3 DNA: TGTGCCAGCACCCGACTAGCGGTCACAGATACGCAGTATTTT. It specifies CASTRLAVTDTQYF.

The chain links TRBV6-5 to TRBJ2-2; weak D call: TRBD1 (6 bases). Germline lookup yields CDR1 MNHEY and CDR2 SVGAGI. The CDR3 length is 15 residues. The ends were cut back, 6 bases at V and 3 bases at J, with 14 bases in the middle. The chain's CDR3 is CASSSRQDHTGELFF. The CDR3 DNA reads TGTGCCAGCAGCTCCAGACAGGACCACACCGGGGAGCTGTTTTTT.

The rearrangement uses TRBV5-6 and TRBJ1-1, with 11 bases aligning to TRBD1. The J segment lost 1 base and the V segment lost 3 bases, leaving 2 bases of the junction unmatched. This CDR3 has 15 amino acids. CDR1 SGHDT and CDR2 YYEEEE come from the germline V gene. The CDR3 DNA sequence: TGTGCCAGCAGCTGGGGGACAGGGGGGAACACTGAAGCTTTCTTT. Amino acid sequence: CASSWGTGGNTEAFF.

Only a few counts were recorded for this clone. For the CDR3, the DNA is TGCGCCAGCAGCCGGACCCCGGGACAGGGTATGGACACCATATATTTT. It codes for CASSRTPGQGMDTIYF. The chain uses TRBV4-1 and TRBJ1-3, with TRBD1 matching 9 bases. Trimming at V came to 4 bases and at J to 8 bases, leaving 12 bases not matched to a gene. Per germline, CDR1 MGHRA and CDR2 YSYEKL. The CDR3 contains 16 residues.

The V call is TRBV5-4, the J call TRBJ1-4; 10 bases match TRBD1. Losses at the gene ends were 4 bases for V and 0 bases for J; bases not matched to a gene: 3. The CDR3 is 16 amino acids. Germline CDR1 SGHNT, CDR2 YYREEE (reference sequence). The DNA of the CDR3 is TGTGCCAGCAGCCCCGGGACAGGGGCAACTAATGAAAAACTGTTTTTT. Encoded protein: CASSPGTGATNEKLFF.

The rearrangement links TRBV10-3 to TRBJ1-2, with TRBD1 identical over 12 bases. The CDR3 has 15 residues. With 2 bases clipped from V and 5 bases from J, the junction kept 3 bases outside the gene matches. CDR1 is ENHRY, CDR2 SYGVKD, per germline. The chain's CDR3 is CAISEGTGGQYGYTF. CDR3 sequence (DNA): TGTGCCATCAGTGAGGGGACAGGGGGCCAATATGGCTACACCTTC.

This rearrangement joins TRBV25-1 to TRBJ2-1; 12 bases agree with TRBD2. The CDR3 covers 14 residues. Germline CDR1 and CDR2: MGHDK and SYGVNS. Trimming cost V 7 bases and J 7 bases; bases outside gene matches: 5. This CDR3 reads CASTPGTSGNEQFF. The CDR3, as DNA: TGTGCCAGCACCCCAGGGACTAGCGGGAATGAGCAGTTCTTC.

In the case of this clone: The sample holds other DNA sequences that translate to the same CDR3. J is TRBJ1-6 and V is TRBV9, with 12 bases identical to TRBD1. After removal of 2 bases from V and 10 bases from J, the junction contained 4 bases not matched to a gene. The CDR3 consists of 15 residues. Germline V gives CDR1 SGDLS, CDR2 YYNGEE. In DNA form, the CDR3 reads TGTGCCAGCAGCGTCGAAGGGACAGGGGGCTCACCCCTCCACTTT. It specifies CASSVEGTGGSPLHF.

This chain connects TRBV5-1 to TRBJ2-3; D is possibly TRBD2 (7 bases). The CDR3 is 15 residues long. The V gene lost 8 bases and the J gene lost 5 bases, with 21 bases spanning the gap. Germline-derived CDR1 and CDR2 are SGHRS and YFSETQ. CDR3 DNA sequence: TGCGCCAGTGGATCGGTCCGGGGGGCGGAAGATACGCAGTATTTT. Protein product: CASGSVRGAEDTQYF.

This chain links TRBV13 with TRBJ2-6, with D unclear. Trimming shortened V by 3 bases and J by 0 bases, and 6 bases separated the two germline ends. Per germline, CDR1 PRHDT and CDR2 FYEKMQ (reference sequence). The CDR3 is made up of 15 amino acids. CDR3 coding DNA: TGTGCCAGCAGCTTCCACAGCTCTGGGGCCAACGTCCTGACTTTC. This gives the protein CASSFHSSGANVLTF.

V and J are TRBV7-2 and TRBJ1-1; maybe TRBD1 (6 bases). CDR3 length equals 16 residues. The germline CDR1 and CDR2 sequences are SGHTA and FQGNSA. V was cut by 5 bases and J by 1 base, with 17 bases left in between. The CDR3 nucleotides are TGTGCCAGCAGCCCCAGGGGCCGCACGGGGAACACTGAAGCTTTCTTT. Translating it yields CASSPRGRTGNTEAFF.

The V call is TRBV7-8, the J call TRBJ2-2; possibly TRBD1 for D (5 bases). Trimming left V 5 bases short and J 10 bases short, with 11 bases between. The CDR3 contains 12 residues. CDR1 is SGHVS and CDR2 is FQNEAQ in the germline V gene. This chain's CDR3 is CASSQQTEELFF. The CDR3 nucleotides read TGTGCCAGCAGCCAACAGACAGAGGAGCTGTTTTTT.

This clone was seen a single time. The chain is built from TRBV7-3 and TRBJ2-7; maybe TRBD1 (6 bases). The CDR3 is made up of 14 amino acids. V was pared by 4 bases and J by 3 bases, with 13 bases between. Per germline, CDR1 SGHTA and CDR2 FQGTGA. CDR3 in DNA: TGTGCCAGCAGCTCTCTGGACAGAAGCTACGAGCAGTACTTC. Its translation is CASSSLDRSYEQYF.